This paragraph covers one TCR beta chain sequence. Its specificity is not known. One end of the junction varies from germline; a read error may be responsible. These data are taken from a study of tumor-infiltrating lymphocytes in primary liver carcinoma. Study findings and constraints: Tumor-adjacent and tumor-blood pairs shared less of their repertoires than tumor region pairs shared.

A primer in the constant region served to generate TCR beta cDNA from 450 to 600 ng of total RNA. Sequencing libraries for TCR beta derived from three nested multiplex PCR rounds that used slightly modified ARM-PCR. TRBV1-TRBV30 forward and Cbeta reverse primers drove the first two approximately 10-cycle rounds. TCRdb independently ran MiXCR on the multiplex PCR reads; one entry per CDR3 protein. The repertoire consists of 99,000 or so distinct CDR3 sequences, with approximately 78% occurring once and the leading ten covering approximately 21%. The CDR3 sequence is 18 residues long. The V gene's germline CDR1 is MNHNS and CDR2 SASEGT. Taking about 18-31 mg of unsorted bulk tissue, the authors co-extracted RNA and DNA. The patients, who had chronic HBV infection, were treatment-naive (untreated).

Sequenced: liver tumor tissue from sampling region 3. Subset described: tumor region T3, left-lateral pole. The chain carries TRBV6-1 and TRBJ2-1, with 13 nucleotides matching TRBD2. The receptor was derived from a man aged 35-49 years with primary liver carcinoma and hepatitis B virus infection. The DNA of the CDR3 is TGCGCCAGCAGTGGCCGGACTAGCGGGAGTTTGTTCTACATTGAGCAGTTCTTC. It is translated as CASSGRTSGSLFYIEQFF.